A selection of T cell receptor beta chains follows, all from one sample in a study of Ad26.COV2.S vaccination and SARS-CoV-2 variants. Generated by immunoSEQ multiplex PCR, the TCRdb table keeps only in-frame clones and is missing some. The profile covers some 290,000 clones, with more than 70% appearing a single time and 1.9% taken by the ten largest. The sequenced sample was peripheral blood, obtained in a trial of Ad26.COV2.S vaccine versus placebo. All receptors come from a person aged 18-65 years who received the Ad26.COV2.S COVID-19 vaccine or a placebo. CDR3s include the opening cysteine and the closing phenylalanine or tryptophan. Each record gives: clone size, CDR3 length, D gene, J gene, V gene, CDR3 protein, CDR3 DNA. A D gene is named only where the DNA matches it firmly. Clone sizes are given selectively: once, few, many, or a class where the clone is expanded.

many 18 TRBD2 TRBJ2-1 TRBV4-3 CASSQRLAGGQTYNEQFF TGCGCCAGCAGCCAGAGACTAGCGGGGGGCCAGACCTACAATGAGCAGTTCTTC
. 12 . TRBJ2-5 TRBV2 CASSVATETQYF TGTGCCAGCAGTGTCGCGACAGAGACCCAGTACTTC
. 18 TRBD1 TRBJ1-2 TRBV15 CATSRDPRSGDRGNGYTF TGTGCCACCAGCAGAGATCCCCGGTCGGGGGACAGGGGTAATGGCTACACCTTC
. 14 . TRBJ2-5 TRBV5-4 CASSLVQGQETQYF TGTGCCAGCAGCTTGGTTCAGGGCCAAGAGACCCAGTACTTC
. 16 . TRBJ1-6 TRBV5-6 CATPPGTSRSEPPLHF TGTGCCACCCCCCCCGGGACATCGAGGTCAGAGCCACCCCTCCACTTT
. 16 TRBD1 TRBJ2-5 TRBV5-1 CASSLIQQGAQETQYF TGCGCCAGCAGCCTTATACAACAGGGGGCTCAAGAGACCCAGTACTTC
few 15 TRBD1 TRBJ2-7 TRBV7-9 CASSRTGGNSYEQYF TGTGCCAGCAGCCGGACAGGGGGTAACTCCTACGAGCAGTACTTC
. 14 . TRBJ2-3 TRBV6-2/TRBV6-3 CASSPPGSTDTQYF TGTGCCAGCAGCCCACCCGGAAGCACAGATACGCAGTATTTT
once 15 TRBD1 TRBJ1-1 TRBV30 CAWRPGTGMNTEAFF TGTGCCTGGAGGCCAGGGACAGGGATGAACACTGAAGCTTTCTTT
. 14 . TRBJ1-6 TRBV7-2 CASSFKPGNSPLHF TGTGCCAGCAGCTTTAAACCCGGTAATTCACCCCTCCACTTT
. 15 . TRBJ1-1 TRBV9 CASSVVGSGAPEAFF TGTGCCAGCAGCGTAGTGGGCTCTGGGGCACCAGAAGCTTTCTTT
. 14 . TRBJ1-5 TRBV30 CAWSVGGQGQPQHF TGTGCCTGGAGTGTAGGGGGGCAGGGGCAGCCCCAGCATTTT
. 13 . TRBJ1-2 TRBV4-1 CASSQEALYGYTF TGCGCCAGCAGCCAAGAAGCCTTGTATGGCTACACCTTC
. 14 . TRBJ2-7 TRBV5-8 CASSLMGFAYEQYF TGTGCCAGCAGCTTGATGGGGTTCGCCTACGAGCAGTACTTC
once 15 TRBD1 TRBJ1-6 TRBV10-3 CAISETPTGASPLHF TGTGCCATCAGCGAGACCCCGACAGGGGCCTCACCCCTCCACTTT
. 16 TRBD2 TRBJ2-3 TRBV5-4 CASSLVPSGGVDTQYF TGTGCCAGCAGCTTGGTGCCTAGCGGGGGCGTAGATACGCAGTATTTT
. 14 . TRBJ1-2 TRBV4-3 CASSQAYGDYGYTF TGCGCCAGCAGCCAAGCGTACGGTGACTATGGCTACACCTTC
. 17 TRBD1 TRBJ1-4 TRBV4-1 CASSQDEGGTVGGKLFF TGCGCCAGCAGCCAAGATGAGGGGGGGACAGTCGGAGGAAAACTGTTTTTT
. 16 . TRBJ1-5 TRBV5-4 CASSMDTRRSNQPQHF TGTGCCAGCAGCATGGACACTCGGCGAAGCAATCAGCCCCAGCATTTT
. 14 . TRBJ2-7 TRBV6-5 CASRIGLEPCEQYF TGTGCCAGCAGGATCGGTCTAGAGCCCTGCGAGCAGTACTTC
. 16 TRBD2 TRBJ2-7 TRBV19 CASSTRLGGYSYEQYF TGTGCCAGTAGTACCCGCTTGGGGGGGTACTCCTACGAGCAGTACTTC
. 17 TRBD2 TRBJ2-3 TRBV5-1 CASTTNLAGDRTDTQYF TGCGCCAGCACCACTAATCTAGCGGGGGACCGCACAGATACGCAGTATTTT
. 16 TRBD1 TRBJ1-2 TRBV19 CASKGLTGREGSGYTF TGTGCCAGTAAAGGTCTGACAGGGCGCGAGGGGAGTGGCTACACCTTC
. 13 . TRBJ2-5 TRBV18 CASSPPGSETQYF TGTGCCAGCTCACCACCGGGATCAGAGACCCAGTACTTC
. 9 . TRBJ2-7 TRBV12-3/TRBV12-4 CASGHEQYF TGTGCCAGCGGCCACGAGCAGTACTTC
. 13 . TRBJ2-3 TRBV5-4 CASSFRGSDTQYF TGTGCCAGCAGCTTCCGGGGGTCAGATACGCAGTATTTT
. 13 . TRBJ1-2 TRBV2 CASRTRTVHGYTF TGTGCCAGCAGGACCCGGACAGTTCATGGCTACACCTTC
. 13 . TRBJ2-7 TRBV11-2 CASSFGPPYEQYF TGTGCCAGCAGCTTCGGACCTCCGTACGAGCAGTACTTC
. 17 . TRBJ1-4 TRBV6-6 CASSRARGRGNGEKLFF TGTGCCAGCAGCCGAGCCCGGGGGCGCGGGAACGGTGAAAAACTGTTTTTT
few 14 . TRBJ2-1 TRBV6-5 CASSWQGANNEQFF TGTGCCAGCAGTTGGCAAGGGGCAAACAATGAGCAGTTCTTC
. 15 TRBD2 TRBJ2-5 TRBV5-1 CASSPRPSGQETQYF TGCGCCAGCAGCCCGCGCCCTAGCGGGCAAGAGACCCAGTACTTC
. 15 . TRBJ1-4 TRBV9 CASSVRGGTGEKLFF TGTGCCAGCAGCGTACGGGGGGGAACGGGTGAAAAACTGTTTTTT
. 15 . TRBJ1-3 TRBV5-1 CASSLNGQSGNTIYF TGCGCCAGCAGCTTGAACGGGCAGTCCGGAAACACCATATATTTT
. 15 . TRBJ2-3 TRBV6-4 CASSDSKENADTQYF TGTGCCAGCAGTGACTCGAAGGAAAACGCGGATACGCAGTATTTT